A selection of T cell receptor beta chains follows, all from one sample in a study of blood T cell repertoires in COVID-19. Repertoires were generated with immunoSEQ multiplex PCR, while TCRdb's copy carries only in-frame clones and drops some. The table records fewer than 110,000 clones, roughly 87% of them present only once. Sequences were obtained from peripheral blood. These receptors were obtained from a middle-aged man in a cohort sampled during active COVID-19. Both conserved end residues are part of each CDR3. Fields, in order: J gene, clone size, D gene, V gene, CDR3 DNA, CDR3 protein. The D gene is left open where the match is weak. Only part of the rows carry a size: once, few, many, or a class if the clone is expanded.

TRBJ1-2 - - TRBV6-5 TGTGCCAGCAGGGAGCCGGTGGCGTATGGCTACACCTTC CASREPVAYGYTF
TRBJ2-7 - - TRBV9 TGTGCCAGCAGCGTAGCTGGGGGGACCTACGAGCAGTACTTC CASSVAGGTYEQYF
TRBJ1-4 - - TRBV7-9 TGTGCCAGCAGCTTGACGGAGGGAGGCTTAACTAATGAAAAACTGTTTTTT CASSLTEGGLTNEKLFF
TRBJ2-3 - TRBD2 TRBV9 TGTGCCAGCAGCCCGGGGGGAACCTACACAGATACGCAGTATTTT CASSPGGTYTDTQYF
TRBJ2-2 - - TRBV28 TGTGCCAGCAGACCAGATCTAGGGAGGAACACCGGGGAGCTGTTTTTT CASRPDLGRNTGELFF
TRBJ2-3 - TRBD2 TRBV5-4 TGTGCCAGCAGCTCAGGGACTATTACAGATACGCAGTATTTT CASSSGTITDTQYF
TRBJ1-6 - - TRBV9 TGTGCCAGCAGCGTAGAGAGTAATAATTCACCCCTCCACTTT CASSVESNNSPLHF
TRBJ1-1 few TRBD1 TRBV11-2 TGTGCCAGCAGCCCTCTGTTTACAGGGGCTGAAGCTTTCTTT CASSPLFTGAEAFF
TRBJ2-1 - - TRBV25-1 TGTGCCAGCAGTGAACTAGGGACTGACGAGCAGTTCTTC CASSELGTDEQFF
TRBJ2-5 - - TRBV15 TGTGCCACCAGCAGAGCCCAATTAGGGGAAGAGACCCAGTACTTC CATSRAQLGEETQYF
TRBJ1-2 - TRBD1 TRBV24-1 TGTGCCACCAGTGCAGGGGGCGCTTATTATGGCTACACCTTC CATSAGGAYYGYTF
TRBJ1-1 - - TRBV19 TGTGCCAGTAGTATGTACGCGGGGACGGGCACTGAAGCTTTCTTT CASSMYAGTGTEAFF
TRBJ1-5 - - TRBV4-1 TGCGCCAGCAGCCAAGCGTCAGGGCGGAATCAGCCCCAGCATTTT CASSQASGRNQPQHF
TRBJ2-2 - TRBD2 TRBV4-1 TGCGCCAGCAGCGCGACTAGCGGGGGGGCGGCCGGGGAGCTGTTTTTT CASSATSGGAAGELFF
TRBJ1-5 - - TRBV5-6 TGTGCCAGCAGCTTGGCCTCGGAGACCCAGCATTTT CASSLASETQHF
TRBJ2-5 - TRBD2 TRBV6-5 TGTGCCAGCAACACCGGGACTAGCGGGGGTCACCAGTACTTC CASNTGTSGGHQYF
TRBJ1-2 - - TRBV28 TGTGCCAGCAGTTTCGTTTCAGGGGTCTATGGCTACACCTTC CASSFVSGVYGYTF
TRBJ1-2 - TRBD1 TRBV6-5 TGTGCCAGCAGTTATGTCCGTACAGGGGGCTCTTATGGCTACACCTTC CASSYVRTGGSYGYTF
TRBJ2-3 - - TRBV5-5 TGTGCCAGCAGGCCTACAGGGATTGGGGGCACAGATACGCAGTATTTT CASRPTGIGGTDTQYF
TRBJ2-3 - - TRBV28 TGTGCCAGCAGTTTTTTAGAGCTGGGCACAGATACGCAGTATTTT CASSFLELGTDTQYF
TRBJ2-5 once TRBD2 TRBV2 TGTGCCAGCAGTGTTTATACGGGGGGACGCCAAGAGACCCAGTACTTC CASSVYTGGRQETQYF
TRBJ1-3 - TRBD1 TRBV19 TGTGCCAGTAGTATTCGACAGGGGGCTACTGGAAACACCATATATTTT CASSIRQGATGNTIYF
TRBJ1-4 - - TRBV2 TGTGCCAGCAGTCAGGGTCTAACTAATGAAAAACTGTTTTTT CASSQGLTNEKLFF
TRBJ2-3 - TRBD2 TRBV4-2 TGTGCCAGCAGCCCCCAGCGGGGGGGAACAGATACGCAGTATTTT CASSPQRGGTDTQYF
TRBJ2-2 - TRBD2 TRBV7-9 TGTGCCAGCAGTCTTAAGTCTAGCGGGGGAGACAACACCGGGGAGCTGTTTTTT CASSLKSSGGDNTGELFF
TRBJ1-6 - TRBD1 TRBV9 TGTGCCAGCAGCGTACTCCCGACAGGGAGCTCCTATAATTCACCCCTCCACTTT CASSVLPTGSSYNSPLHF
TRBJ1-2 - - TRBV24-1 TGTGCCACCGAGGGTCCACAGGTCACAGGGTATGGCTACACCTTC CATEGPQVTGYGYTF
TRBJ1-3 - TRBD1 TRBV6-5 TGTGCCAGCAGGGTTGGACAGGGAGGTGGAAACACCATATATTTT CASRVGQGGGNTIYF
TRBJ2-1 - - TRBV6-6 TGTGCCAGCAGTCTCCCAGGAAAAAGCTCCTACAATGAGCAGTTCTTC CASSLPGKSSYNEQFF
TRBJ2-2 - TRBD1 TRBV27 TGTGCCAGCAGTTTTCAGGGGGGCAGGGGGCCCGGGGAGCTGTTTTTT CASSFQGGRGPGELFF
TRBJ2-1 - TRBD2 TRBV7-2 TGTGCCAGCAGCTTAAAGCGGGGGGCATACAATGAGCAGTTCTTC CASSLKRGAYNEQFF
TRBJ1-1 - - TRBV9 TGTGCCAGCAGCCCCCAGGACGGGTACGGGGCTGAAGCTTTCTTT CASSPQDGYGAEAFF
TRBJ2-7 once TRBD1 TRBV6-6 TGTGCCAGCAGCCGAAAAACTACCGGGACAGGGTTCTACGAGCAGTACTTC CASSRKTTGTGFYEQYF
TRBJ2-6 once - TRBV3-1/TRBV3-2 TGTGCCAGCAGCACTACGGCCTCTGGGGCCAACGTCCTGACTTTC CASSTTASGANVLTF
TRBJ2-5 - - TRBV4-2 TGTGCCAGCAGCCAGGGGGGGACCCAGTACTTC CASSQGGTQYF
TRBJ2-3 - TRBD1 TRBV13 TGTGCCAGCAGCGCGGAACAGGGGGCTTGGACAGATACGCAGTATTTT CASSAEQGAWTDTQYF
TRBJ2-1 - - TRBV9 TGTGCCAGCAGCGTCAGCGGAGCGGTCTCCTACAATGAGCAGTTCTTC CASSVSGAVSYNEQFF
TRBJ2-1 - - TRBV5-1 TGCGCCAGCAGACGCGGAATGTCCTACAATGAGCAGTTCTTC CASRRGMSYNEQFF
TRBJ1-5 - - TRBV12-5 TGTGCTAGTGGCCCCGGACAGTCGAGCAATCAGCCCCAGCATTTT CASGPGQSSNQPQHF
TRBJ2-4 - - TRBV25-1 TGTGCCAGCAGTAATGCAGGGGCCCTAGCCAAAAACATTCAGTACTTC CASSNAGALAKNIQYF
TRBJ2-3 - TRBD2 TRBV18 TGTGCCAGCTCACCAGCTAGCGGGGATAGCACAGATACGCAGTATTTT CASSPASGDSTDTQYF
TRBJ1-1 - TRBD1 TRBV3-1/TRBV3-2 TGTGCCAGCAGAAGCACAGGGGGGAGGACTGAAGCTTTCTTT CASRSTGGRTEAFF
TRBJ1-1 - TRBD1 TRBV9 TGTGCCAGCAGCGCTCAGGGGGGCACTGAAGCTTTCTTT CASSAQGGTEAFF
TRBJ2-2 - TRBD2 TRBV2 TGTGCCAGCAGAAAAACCGGGACTAAAGACACCGGGGAGCTGTTTTTT CASRKTGTKDTGELFF
TRBJ2-7 - - TRBV5-6 TGTGCCAGCAGCCGAGGGCGGGGTTCCTACGAGCAGTACTTC CASSRGRGSYEQYF
TRBJ1-6 - - TRBV19 TGTGCCAGTAAGAGGGGGAGGGGCACAGATAATTCACCCCTCCACTTT CASKRGRGTDNSPLHF
TRBJ2-7 - TRBD2 TRBV5-4 TGTGCCAGCAGCAGGGCCTCGGGGGGGGCCCTCCACGAGCAGTACTTC CASSRASGGALHEQYF
TRBJ2-3 - TRBD2 TRBV27 TGTGCCAGCAGTTTATCCCGACTAGCGGGGAACACAGATACGCAGTATTTT CASSLSRLAGNTDTQYF
TRBJ1-1 - - TRBV6-2/TRBV6-3 TGTGCCAGCAGCCCTCAGACAGGAGTCGGTTTCTTT CASSPQTGVGFF
TRBJ1-5 - - TRBV27 TGTGCCAGCAGTAGAACAGGGAGAGTAGGAAATCAGCCCCAGCATTTT CASSRTGRVGNQPQHF
TRBJ2-1 few TRBD1 TRBV28 TGTGCCAGCAGTCTAAGACGGACAGGGCGCAATGAGCAGTTCTTC CASSLRRTGRNEQFF
TRBJ1-4 - TRBD1 TRBV6-2/TRBV6-3 TGTGCCAGCAGTCATCGGACAGGTATAAGACGGGCTACTAATGAAAAACTGTTTTTT CASSHRTGIRRATNEKLFF
TRBJ1-1 - TRBD1 TRBV15 TGTGCCACCAGCAGGGGACAGGGAGGGACTGAAGCTTTCTTT CATSRGQGGTEAFF